This T cell receptor (beta chain) was sequenced in a study of beta chain features in type 1 diabetes. This clone was recorded a few times. The whole isolated RNA underwent reverse transcription, so sequencing captured expressed TCRB transcripts. The method was immunoSEQ multiplex PCR; TCRdb's version includes in-frame clones alone and lacks a portion of them. The sample contains around 430,000 clones, approximately 30% of which appear only once. This CDR3 spans 15 amino acids. The ends lost 6 bases at V and 3 bases at J; junction bases unmatched: 10. Germline V gene data show CDR1 as ENHRY and CDR2 as SYGVKD.

The chain carries TRBV10-3 and TRBJ2-7; TRBD2 matches at 8 bases. The sequence came from a man aged 18 to 29 in good health. The sample was naive CD4+ T cells from blood. This chain's CDR3 is CAISRTASGSYEQYF. The CDR3 bases are TGTGCCATCAGCCGGACCGCCAGCGGGAGCTACGAGCAGTACTTC.